This T cell receptor (beta chain) was captured in a study of ipilimumab plus nivolumab after autologous stem cell transplantation. For the study at large: The DLBCL cohort had primary refractory and relapsed disease, with 18-month progression-free survival of approximately 83% and 30%.

Using immunoSEQ multiplex PCR, the repertoire was profiled, and TCRdb retains in-frame clones only, with some absent. Here the sample spans tens of thousands of clones, 83% being singletons. CDR1 is SGDLS, CDR2 YYNGEE, per germline. V was clipped by 5 bases and J by 6 bases; unmatched bases: 5. The CDR3 covers 14 residues. The sample consisted of PBMCs, taken in a trial of ipilimumab plus nivolumab as post-transplant consolidation. This chain uses TRBV9 with TRBJ2-1; TRBD2 matches at 10 bases. This receptor was taken from a male donor with diffuse large B-cell lymphoma. The DNA of the CDR3 is TGTGCCAGCAGTTTCAGGACTAGCGGCAATGAGCAGTTCTTC. Translation: CASSFRTSGNEQFF.